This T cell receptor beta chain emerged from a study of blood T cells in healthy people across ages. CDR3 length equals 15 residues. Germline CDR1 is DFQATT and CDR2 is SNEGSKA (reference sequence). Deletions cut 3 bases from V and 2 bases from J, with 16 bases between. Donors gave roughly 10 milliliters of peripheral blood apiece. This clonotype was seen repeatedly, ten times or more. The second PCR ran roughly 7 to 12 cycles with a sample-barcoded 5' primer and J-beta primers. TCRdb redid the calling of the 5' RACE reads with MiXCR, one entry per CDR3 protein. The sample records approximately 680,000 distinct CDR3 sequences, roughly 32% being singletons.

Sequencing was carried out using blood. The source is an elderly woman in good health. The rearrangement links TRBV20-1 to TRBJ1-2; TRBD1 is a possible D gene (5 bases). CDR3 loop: CSARKAGLTNYGYTF. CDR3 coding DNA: TGCAGTGCTAGGAAGGCAGGGCTTACCAACTATGGCTACACCTTC.